This T cell receptor beta chain was recorded in a study of T cells after somatic rescue of genetic block. Sequencing used immunoSEQ multiplex PCR; TCRdb keeps in-frame clones, though not all of them. Among 85,000 to 100,000 clones listed, 90% were seen once. The specimen sequenced was peripheral blood mononuclear cells (PBMCs). The origin of this receptor is a woman aged 18-29 years.

The CDR3 is CASSVEGLGYQETQYF. The CDR3 nucleotides read TGTGCCAGCAGCGTAGAGGGACTAGGGTACCAAGAGACCCAGTACTTC. The chain is built from TRBV9 and TRBJ2-5; 8 nucleotides agree with TRBD2. The CDR3 runs 16 residues. Germline CDR1 and CDR2: SGDLS and YYNGEE. The trim removed 0 bases at V and 0 bases at J, leaving 4 bases unmatched. Looking up the rest from reference TRBV9 and TRBJ2-5 gives the full variable domain: DSGVTQTPKHLITATGQRVTLRCSPRSGDLSVYWYQQSLDQGLQFLIQYYNGEERAKGNILERFSAQQFPDLHSELNLSSLELGDSALYFCASSVEGLGYQETQYFGPGTRLLVL.